These 14 T cell receptor beta chains originate from one sample sequenced in a study of T cell responses to AZD1222 COVID-19 vaccine (dated by TCRdb to about 2021). Libraries were prepared through the immunoSEQ multiplex PCR assay. TCRdb stores this immuneACCESS table with in-frame sequences only. Part of the clones is absent; in the studies checked, under half of the shortfall reflects unresolved V genes, and no reason is known for the rest. The sample table records 160,000 or so clones; around 93% of these occur just once. Together, the top ten hold approximately 4.7% of the sample. Per the publication, the time point label means: baseline before first vaccination. Sequences were derived from peripheral blood, sampled on day 0 of AZD1222 vaccination. Receptors were obtained from an adult in good health.

The chain employs TRBV11-3 and TRBJ2-5; 10 bases are shared with TRBD1. Germline V gene lookup returns CDR1 SGHNT and CDR2 YENEEA. The CDR3 consists of 15 residues. V trimming: 5 bases; J trimming: 3 bases; junction bases outside the gene matches: 6. The CDR3 region is CASSVRDRGEETQYF. The DNA of the CDR3 is TGTGCCAGCAGCGTCCGGGACAGGGGAGAAGAGACCCAGTACTTC. The variable domain in full, with the rest retrieved from reference TRBV11-3 and TRBJ2-5, is EAGVVQSPRYKIIEKKQPVAFWCNPISGHNTLYWYLQNLGQGPELLIRYENEEAVDDSQLPKDRFSAERLKGVDSTLKIQPAELGDSAVYLCASSVRDRGEETQYFGPGTRLLVL.

V and J are TRBV30 and TRBJ1-1; TRBD1 might be the D (5 bases). The CDR3 has 12 amino acids. From germline, CDR1 is GTSNPN and CDR2 SVGIG (reference sequence). V lost 8 bases and J 10 bases, leaving 20 bases between the germline ends. The CDR3 bases are TGTGCCGGCGGTCGGGGGGAACTTGGAGCTTTCTTT. Translation: CAGGRGELGAFF.

The chain combines TRBV28 with TRBJ1-2; D is possibly TRBD1 (5 bases). V lost 6 bases and J 9 bases, leaving 20 bases between the germline ends. The CDR3 contains 14 residues. Per germline, CDR1 MDHEN and CDR2 SYDVKM. CDR3 sequence (DNA): TGTGCCAGCAGCTCGGGGACCCCTCAGGGAAGCTACACCTTC. Its translation: CASSSGTPQGSYTF.

The chain carries TRBV28 and TRBJ1-2, with D hard to call. Deletions cut 6 bases from V and 2 bases from J, with 10 bases between. Germline assignment: CDR1 MDHEN and CDR2 SYDVKM. The length of the CDR3 is 13 residues. The CDR3 DNA reads as TGTGCCAGCAGAACTCCCGAGAACTATGGCTACACCTTC. Protein: CASRTPENYGYTF.

The chain has TRBV7-2 and TRBJ2-6; 8 bases are shared with TRBD1. Germline CDR1 reads SGHTA; CDR2 reads FQGNSA. The V and J ends lost 0 bases and 3 bases, in that order; junction bases with no gene match: 7. The CDR3 has 18 amino acids. The CDR3 region has the DNA TGTGCCAGCAGCTTAGCGGGACAGGACTTCCTTGGGGCCAACGTCCTGACTTTC. As protein: CASSLAGQDFLGANVLTF.

The chain has TRBV27 and TRBJ1-6; D uncertain. The germline V gene has CDR1 MNHEY and CDR2 SMNVEV (reference sequence). The germline V and J ends were trimmed by 2 bases and 5 bases, with 10 bases remaining between them. The CDR3 has 15 amino acids. This CDR3 reads CASSLEGKDNSPLHF. Here the CDR3 DNA reads TGTGCCAGCAGTTTAGAAGGGAAAGATAATTCACCCCTCCACTTT.

CDR3 in amino acids: CASSLKTGVKDTQYF. The CDR3 DNA sequence: TGTGCCAGCAGCTTAAAGACCGGAGTAAAAGATACGCAGTATTTT. The rearrangement joins TRBV7-2 to TRBJ2-3, with D hard to call. The V gene's germline CDR1 is SGHTA and CDR2 FQGNSA. The CDR3 loop spans 15 amino acids. V shed 2 bases and J shed 5 bases, with 14 bases lying between them.

The chain carries TRBV7-8 and TRBJ2-1, with 7 bases matching TRBD1. Germline CDR1 and CDR2: SGHVS and FQNEAQ. CDR3 size: 14 residues. The ends lost 5 bases at V and 9 bases at J; junction bases unmatched: 10. CDR3 amino acids: CASSLSRGQGEQFF. The CDR3 DNA reads TGTGCCAGCAGCCTATCAAGGGGGCAAGGTGAGCAGTTCTTC. Variable domain in full (rest from reference TRBV7-8 and TRBJ2-1): GAGVSQSPRYKVAKRGQDVALRCDPISGHVSLFWYQQALGQGPEFLTYFQNEAQLDKSGLPSDRFFAERPEGSVSTLKIQRTQQEDSAVYLCASSLSRGQGEQFFGPGTRLTVL.

The chain employs TRBV24-1 and TRBJ2-3; the match to TRBD2 covers 8 bases. The CDR3 loop spans 14 amino acids. With 8 bases clipped from V and 4 bases from J, the junction kept 7 bases outside the gene matches. From germline, CDR1 is KGHDR and CDR2 SFDVKD. The DNA for the CDR3 is TGTGCCACCAATTCAGCGGGAGAGGCAGATACGCAGTATTTT. Its translation is CATNSAGEADTQYF.

The table lists this clone with a count of one. J is TRBJ2-5 and V is TRBV4-3; possibly TRBD1 for D (6 bases). The ends were cut back, 3 bases at V and 5 bases at J, with 13 bases in the middle. Germline-derived CDR1 and CDR2 are LGHNA and YSLEER. The CDR3 covers 14 residues. This CDR3 reads CASSHQGYGETQYF. In DNA, the CDR3 is TGCGCCAGCAGCCATCAGGGGTACGGGGAGACCCAGTACTTC.

This rearrangement joins TRBV7-3 to TRBJ1-1; TRBD1 agrees at 8 bases. The V and J ends lost 2 bases and 5 bases, in that order; junction bases with no gene match: 4. Germline lookup yields CDR1 SGHTA and CDR2 FQGTGA. The length of the CDR3 is 14 residues. The CDR3 loop is CASSLQGAQTEAFF. As DNA, the CDR3 is TGTGCCAGCAGCTTACAGGGGGCGCAAACTGAAGCTTTCTTT.

The chain couples TRBV11-1 to TRBJ2-5, with a tentative D call TRBD1 (6 bases). Trimming pared 5 bases from V and 4 bases from J, leaving 11 bases between. This CDR3 spans 13 amino acids. Per germline, CDR1 SGHAT and CDR2 FQDESV (reference sequence). The CDR3 loop is CASSPRGGETQYF. In DNA form, the CDR3 reads TGTGCCAGCAGCCCCCGAGGGGGAGAGACCCAGTACTTC.

V is TRBV5-1 and J is TRBJ2-7, with 7 bases matching TRBD1. Unmatched junction bases numbered 5, after V lost 3 bases and J lost 5 bases. The CDR3 is 13 amino acids. Germline V gene lookup returns CDR1 SGHRS and CDR2 YFSETQ. The CDR3 loop is CASSSHRGHEQYF. The CDR3 nucleotides are TGCGCCAGCAGCTCGCACAGGGGCCACGAGCAGTACTTC.

The chain uses TRBV5-8 and TRBJ2-7, with D possibly matching TRBD1 (5 bases). The germline V gene has CDR1 SGHTS and CDR2 YDEGEE. V was pared by 0 bases and J by 2 bases, with 12 bases between. The CDR3 extends over 15 amino acids. CDR3 residues: CASSLERQPPYEQYF. For the CDR3, the DNA is TGTGCCAGCAGCTTGGAAAGACAGCCGCCCTACGAGCAGTACTTC.